The 31 T cell receptor beta chains reported below all come from one sample, sequenced in a study of coeliac disease. Method: immunoSEQ multiplex PCR; TCRdb's copy keeps in-frame clones and lacks some. The sample holds some 3,100 clones, 64% seen once. Sequences were obtained from intraepithelial lymphocytes from the gut. The receptor source for this set is a woman aged 40 to 50.

This clone was seen only a few times. Other nucleotide sequences in the sample specify the same CDR3. CDR3 region: CASSDTSGSTDTQYF. CDR3 sequence (DNA): TGTGCCAGCAGCGACACTAGCGGGAGCACAGATACGCAGTATTTT. The rearrangement joins TRBV9 to TRBJ2-3; TRBD2 matches 9 bases. The CDR3 spans 15 residues. After removal of 3 bases from V and 0 bases from J, the junction contained 2 bases not matched to a gene. Germline V lookup: CDR1 SGDLS, CDR2 YYNGEE.

This clone was seen a handful of times. CDR3 protein: CASSRGPGQATGPADTQYF. CDR3 in DNA: TGCGCCAGCAGCCGAGGGCCCGGTCAGGCGACCGGCCCCGCAGATACGCAGTATTTT. J is TRBJ2-3 and V is TRBV4-1; D is perhaps TRBD2 (5 bases). The germline CDR1 and CDR2 sequences are MGHRA and YSYEKL. The germline V and J ends were trimmed by 4 bases and 4 bases, with 27 bases remaining between them. There are 19 residues in the CDR3.

Of note for this clone: The same CDR3 also results from other DNA sequences found in this sample. This chain connects TRBV9 to TRBJ2-3; TRBD2 matches at 10 bases. The germline V gene encodes CDR1 SGDLS and CDR2 YYNGEE. V dropped 3 bases and J dropped 6; count of bases not matched to a gene: 7. The CDR3 sequence is 15 residues long. DNA for the CDR3: TGTGCCAGCAGCGACGCTAGCGGGAGTATTGATACGCAGTATTTT. Protein sequence: CASSDASGSIDTQYF.

This clone was counted between two and nine times. The rearrangement uses TRBV5-1 and TRBJ2-7, with D perhaps matching TRBD2 (5 bases). Trimming cost V 4 bases and J 6 bases, with 14 bases left between them. The CDR3 runs 13 residues. The germline gives CDR1 SGHRS, CDR2 YFSETQ. The CDR3 sequence: CASSLIDYSEQYF. CDR3 DNA sequence: TGCGCCAGCAGCCTAATCGACTATTCCGAGCAGTACTTC.

This clone was observed a handful of times. This chain links TRBV5-4 with TRBJ2-7, with 9 bases identical to TRBD1. The CDR3 runs 16 residues. Trimming removed 3 bases from V and 3 bases from J; junction bases left unmatched: 10. CDR1 and CDR2 from the germline V gene are SGHNT and YYREEE (reference sequence). The CDR3 here is CASSSEQGATLYEQYF. CDR3 nucleotide sequence: TGTGCCAGCAGCTCCGAACAGGGGGCTACACTCTACGAGCAGTACTTC.

The chain has TRBV15 and TRBJ2-3; TRBD1 aligns across 10 bases. CDR3 size: 13 residues. Germline trimming cut 3 bases from V and 6 bases from J; bases unmatched to any gene: 0. Germline CDR1 LNHNV, CDR2 YYDKDF (reference sequence). CDR3 in DNA: TGTGCCACCAGCAGGGGACAGGGGGATACGCAGTATTTT. Translating it yields CATSRGQGDTQYF.

The V and J genes are TRBV11-2 and TRBJ2-5; 8 positions match TRBD2. With 8 bases clipped from V and 2 bases from J, the junction kept 7 bases outside the gene matches. The germline CDR1 and CDR2 sequences are SGHAT and FQNNGV. There are 14 residues in the CDR3. For the CDR3, the DNA is TGTGCCAGCGGTAAGCGGGGGCAACAAGAGACCCAGTACTTC. This gives the protein CASGKRGQQETQYF.

This clone was seen just once. V and J are TRBV11-2 and TRBJ2-2, with D hard to call. The CDR3 is made up of 14 amino acids. The germline gives CDR1 SGHAT, CDR2 FQNNGV. The germline V and J ends were trimmed by 2 bases and 4 bases, with 8 bases remaining between them. The CDR3 loop reads CASSLSIGTGELFF. In DNA form, the CDR3 reads TGTGCCAGCAGCTTAAGCATCGGCACCGGGGAGCTGTTTTTT.

The V and J genes are TRBV7-9 and TRBJ2-1; D may be TRBD2 (5 bases). The germline gives CDR1 SEHNR, CDR2 FQNEAQ (reference sequence). Trimming cost V 6 bases and J 5 bases, with 11 bases left between them. CDR3 length: 13 amino acids. The CDR3 coding sequence is TGTGCCAGCAGACCGAGCGGAAACAATGAGCAGTTCTTC. Translation gives CASRPSGNNEQFF. The variable domain in full, completed from reference TRBV7-9 and TRBJ2-1, reads DTGVSQNPRHKITKRGQNVTFRCDPISEHNRLYWYRQTLGQGPEFLTYFQNEAQLEKSRLLSDRFSAERPKGSFSTLEIQRTEQGDSAMYLCASRPSGNNEQFFGPGTRLTVL.

The gene calls are TRBV10-1 and TRBJ2-7; tentative D call: TRBD2 (5 bases). The CDR3 is 13 residues long. V lost 4 bases, J lost 7 bases, and 14 bases lay in between. The germline CDR1 and CDR2 sequences are WNHNN and SYGVQD (reference sequence). For the CDR3, the DNA is TGCGCCAGCAGTGCGGGCCTCCCGGGGGAGCAGTACTTC. Translation: CASSAGLPGEQYF.

The CDR3 spells CASKKVVGGETSGANVLTF. The CDR3 DNA reads TGTGCCAGTAAAAAAGTCGTGGGGGGTGAGACCTCTGGGGCCAACGTCCTGACTTTC. This sequence joins TRBV19 and TRBJ2-6, with D possibly TRBD2 on 6 matching bases. Trimming stripped 7 bases from V and 0 bases from J, with 22 bases between. Germline V gives CDR1 LNHDA, CDR2 SQIVND (reference sequence). This CDR3 is 19 amino acids long. The full variable domain, its missing parts supplied by reference TRBV19 and TRBJ2-6, is DGGITQSPKYLFRKEGQNVTLSCEQNLNHDAMYWYRQDPGQGLRLIYYSQIVNDFQKGDIAEGYSVSREKKESFPLTVTSAQKNPTAFYLCASKKVVGGETSGANVLTFGAGSRLTVL.

This clone was counted only a few times. The chain is built from TRBV10-3 and TRBJ2-1; 7 bases line up with TRBD2. Germline V gene data show CDR1 as ENHRY and CDR2 as SYGVKD. With V trimmed by 2 bases and J by 3 bases, 1 base remained unmatched. CDR3 size: 14 residues. The CDR3 sequence is CAISEGLGYNEQFF. CDR3 nucleotides: TGTGCCATCAGTGAGGGACTAGGCTACAATGAGCAGTTCTTC.

The rearrangement links TRBV27 to TRBJ2-2, with 14 bases identical to TRBD2. CDR1 and CDR2 (germline): MNHEY, SMNVEV (reference sequence). The junction had 6 bases not matched to a gene; V was cut back by 4 bases and J by 5 bases. This CDR3 is 17 amino acids long. In nucleotides, the CDR3 is TGTGCCAGCAGTTCGGGACTAGCGGGAGTAGGGACCGGGGAGCTGTTTTTT. Translation gives CASSSGLAGVGTGELFF.

This clone was observed a few times. This chain uses TRBV28 with TRBJ1-2; 9 bases are shared with TRBD1. The CDR3 has 12 amino acids. CDR1 and CDR2 (germline): MDHEN, SYDVKM. Trimming at V came to 5 bases and at J to 12 bases, leaving 7 bases not matched to a gene. The CDR3 DNA reads TGTGCCAGCAGTGGTGGGACAGGGACGGACACCTTC. Translated: CASSGGTGTDTF.

The chain links TRBV5-3 to TRBJ2-2; maybe TRBD2 (5 bases). TRBV5-3 is an ORF, and what it does is uncertain. CDR3 length equals 14 residues. Between the trimmed V and J ends, which lost 8 bases and 4 bases, there was a span of 15 bases. CDR3 in DNA: TGTGCCAGCAGCCCGAAACGGGGCACCGGGGAGCTGTTTTTT. It is translated as CASSPKRGTGELFF.

V is TRBV7-9 and J is TRBJ1-3; tentatively, D is TRBD1 (6 bases). Germline V CDR1 and CDR2: SEHNR, FQNEAQ (reference sequence). The CDR3 sequence is 15 residues long. Trimming shortened V by 4 bases and J by 4 bases, and 14 bases separated the two germline ends. This CDR3 reads CASSWAGVQGNTIYF. In DNA, the CDR3 is TGTGCCAGCAGCTGGGCAGGGGTTCAGGGAAACACCATATATTTT.

This clone was seen more than once but under ten times. The genes are TRBV4-3 and TRBJ2-7; 10 bases line up with TRBD1. Trimming cost V 2 bases and J 5 bases; bases outside gene matches: 3. Germline values: CDR1 LGHNA, CDR2 YSLEER. This CDR3 comprises 14 residues. This CDR3 reads CASSQLTGGNEQYF. DNA for the CDR3: TGCGCCAGCAGCCAATTGACAGGGGGCAACGAGCAGTACTTC.

V gene TRBV27 combines with J gene TRBJ2-7; TRBD1 is a possible D gene (5 bases). Trimming took off 6 bases at V and 3 bases at J, with 9 bases between the two ends. CDR3 length equals 12 residues. Germline lookup yields CDR1 MNHEY and CDR2 SMNVEV (reference sequence). The chain's CDR3 is CASSPQGYEQYF. The CDR3 coding sequence is TGTGCCAGCAGCCCCCAGGGCTACGAGCAGTACTTC.

V gene TRBV5-4 combines with J gene TRBJ2-1; 11 nucleotides match TRBD1. Germline values: CDR1 SGHNT, CDR2 YYREEE (reference sequence). Trimming took 2 bases from V and 9 from J; bases not matched to a gene: 10. The CDR3 has 16 amino acids. DNA for the CDR3: TGTGCCAGCAGCTTCGGGACAGGGGGTCGGGGAGGTGAGCAGTTCTTC. Translation gives CASSFGTGGRGGEQFF. Supplemented by reference TRBV5-4 and TRBJ2-1, the full variable domain reads ETGVTQSPTHLIKTRGQQVTLRCSSQSGHNTVSWYQQALGQGPQFIFQYYREEENGRGNFPPRFSGLQFPNYSSELNVNALELDDSALYLCASSFGTGGRGGEQFFGPGTRLTVL.

This chain links TRBV7-2 with TRBJ2-5; D unclear. This CDR3 has 14 residues. CDR1 and CDR2 from the germline V gene are SGHTA and FQGNSA. With 3 bases removed from V and 1 base from J, the gap between germline ends came to 9 bases. CDR3 in amino acids: CASSFCGPQETQYF. The DNA for the CDR3 is TGTGCCAGCAGCTTCTGCGGCCCCCAAGAGACCCAGTACTTC.

V usage is TRBV6-6 and J usage is TRBJ2-3, with 9 positions matching TRBD1. Germline V CDR1 and CDR2: MNHNY, SVGAGI (reference sequence). Trimming cost V 7 bases and J 2 bases; bases outside gene matches: 7. This CDR3 has 15 amino acids. CDR3 DNA sequence: TGTGCCAGCACTTCCGGGACAGGGTTCACAGATACGCAGTATTTT. Translated, it gives CASTSGTGFTDTQYF.

V is TRBV19 and J is TRBJ1-2; TRBD1 matches at 11 bases. Losses at the gene ends were 7 bases for V and 0 bases for J; bases not matched to a gene: 4. Germline CDR1 LNHDA, CDR2 SQIVND (reference sequence). The length of the CDR3 is 15 residues. CDR3 nucleotide sequence: TGTGCCAGTATTGGACAGGGGGCGCCTAACTATGGCTACACCTTC. Protein sequence: CASIGQGAPNYGYTF. The full variable domain, rest sourced from reference TRBV19 and TRBJ1-2, is DGGITQSPKYLFRKEGQNVTLSCEQNLNHDAMYWYRQDPGQGLRLIYYSQIVNDFQKGDIAEGYSVSREKKESFPLTVTSAQKNPTAFYLCASIGQGAPNYGYTFGSGTRLTVV.

DNA for the CDR3: TGTGCCAGCAGCCGGGATCTTAATGAGCAGTTCTTC. Protein product: CASSRDLNEQFF. The chain joins TRBV11-3 to TRBJ2-1; tentative D call: TRBD2 (5 bases). This CDR3 is built from 12 residues. V was clipped by 5 bases and J by 7 bases, with 9 bases between them. Germline V gives CDR1 SGHNT, CDR2 YENEEA.

The chain couples TRBV28 to TRBJ1-1; D perhaps matches TRBD1 (6 bases). V was clipped by 6 bases and J by 6 bases, with 17 bases between them. The CDR3 is 14 amino acids. Germline V gene sequence: CDR1 MDHEN, CDR2 SYDVKM. Here the CDR3 DNA reads TGTGCCAGCAGGGAATTTTCACAGGGCGCTGAAGCTTTCTTT. Its translation is CASREFSQGAEAFF.

The J gene is TRBJ2-3, the V gene TRBV9; a possible D gene is TRBD2 (5 bases). Trimming stripped 4 bases from V and 0 bases from J, with 12 bases between. CDR3 length equals 15 residues. Germline V lookup: CDR1 SGDLS, CDR2 YYNGEE. CDR3 sequence: CASSSSAVSTDTQYF. The CDR3 DNA reads as TGTGCCAGCAGCTCCTCAGCGGTGAGCACAGATACGCAGTATTTT. The full variable domain, completed using reference TRBV9 and TRBJ2-3, is DSGVTQTPKHLITATGQRVTLRCSPRSGDLSVYWYQQSLDQGLQFLIQYYNGEERAKGNILERFSAQQFPDLHSELNLSSLELGDSALYFCASSSSAVSTDTQYFGPGTRLTVL.

The rearrangement joins TRBV27 to TRBJ1-5, with D unclear. The CDR3 has 13 amino acids. Germline lookup yields CDR1 MNHEY and CDR2 SMNVEV (reference sequence). Deletions cut 5 bases from V and 6 bases from J, with 11 bases between. In nucleotides, the CDR3 is TGTGCCAGCAGTCCCTACGCGGGTCAGCCCCAGCATTTT. Translating it yields CASSPYAGQPQHF.

This clone appeared a few times. The V gene is TRBV4-3, the J gene TRBJ2-3; 8 nucleotides line up with TRBD2. Germline V gene data show CDR1 as LGHNA and CDR2 as YSLEER. J was trimmed by 6 bases and V by 2 bases; bases with no gene match: 7. The CDR3 contains 15 residues. The CDR3 region has the DNA TGCGCCAGCAGCCAACTTGGCGGGAGGAGTGATACGCAGTATTTT. The encoded protein is CASSQLGGRSDTQYF.

This clone was seen only a few times. This chain connects TRBV12-5 to TRBJ1-1; D might be TRBD1 (5 bases). V dropped 3 bases and J dropped 1 base, with 9 bases sitting between them. CDR1 LGHNT and CDR2 FRNRAP come from the germline V gene. This CDR3 has 14 residues. The DNA of the CDR3 is TGTGCTAGTGGTTTCGGGGGTGGGAACACTGAAGCTTTCTTT. It encodes CASGFGGGNTEAFF.

The J gene is TRBJ2-5, the V gene TRBV2, with D perhaps TRBD1 (6 bases). Germline V CDR1 and CDR2: SNHLY, FYNNEI. The CDR3 contains 12 residues. V lost 8 bases and J lost 4, with 11 bases in between. The chain's CDR3 is CASHREPETQYF. CDR3 in DNA: TGTGCCAGCCACAGGGAACCAGAGACCCAGTACTTC.

The J gene is TRBJ1-3, the V gene TRBV9; TRBD1 aligns across 7 bases. Germline CDR1 and CDR2: SGDLS and YYNGEE. V shed 1 base, J shed 2 bases, and the junction held 3 bases outside the gene matches. The CDR3 runs 15 residues. The CDR3 loop is CASSVLTGPGNTIYF. The CDR3 DNA is TGTGCCAGCAGCGTACTGACAGGGCCTGGAAACACCATATATTTT.

The chain links TRBV28 to TRBJ1-5; 11 nucleotides match TRBD1. The length of the CDR3 is 15 residues. Germline values: CDR1 MDHEN, CDR2 SYDVKM. The V gene end was trimmed by 6 bases and the J gene end by 4 bases; junction bases not matched to a gene: 5. DNA of the CDR3: TGTGCCAGCAGAAGGACAGGGGGCAAAAATCAGCCCCAGCATTTT. Translated, it gives CASRRTGGKNQPQHF.